These 11 T cell receptor beta chains share one sample of origin, sequenced in a study of cytomegalovirus exposure and HLA in healthy donors. PCR was performed using 60 Vbeta and 13 Jbeta primers. The data were produced by immunoSEQ multiplex PCR, yet TCRdb's version contains in-frame clones alone and is incomplete. The sample consists of about 150,000 clones, approximately 82% of them appearing once. Sample: PBMCs. The source of these receptors is a woman in her forties or fifties in good health and CMV-seropositive.

This chain joins TRBV6-5 and TRBJ2-3, with 7 bases fitting TRBD2. The germline CDR1 and CDR2 sequences are MNHEY and SVGAGI. This CDR3 is built from 14 residues. After removal of 5 bases from V and 4 bases from J, the junction contained 6 bases not matched to a gene. The CDR3 loop reads CASSRRGGSDTQYF. The CDR3 DNA reads TGTGCCAGCAGTCGGAGGGGAGGGTCAGATACGCAGTATTTT.

This clone is a singleton in its sample. The chain recombines TRBV18 with TRBJ1-5, with D maybe TRBD1 (6 bases). With 6 bases removed from V and 4 bases from J, the gap between germline ends came to 19 bases. Germline CDR1 is KGHSH and CDR2 is LQKENI. This CDR3 has 16 residues. In nucleotides, the CDR3 is TGTGCCAGCTCTCAAGGGCAGGGGAGGGTTAATCAGCCCCAGCATTTT. Encoded protein: CASSQGQGRVNQPQHF.

This clone was counted a few times. The rearrangement joins TRBV7-9 to TRBJ2-3, with a possible D match to TRBD2 (5 bases). CDR3 length equals 17 residues. V lost 7 bases and J lost 2, with 22 bases in between. Germline assignment: CDR1 SEHNR and CDR2 FQNEAQ (reference sequence). CDR3 in DNA: TGTGCCAGCAATTCCCCTCCGGGGTTGGCACCCACAGATACGCAGTATTTT. Translated, it gives CASNSPPGLAPTDTQYF.

V and J are TRBV7-9 and TRBJ2-3; possibly TRBD1 for D (6 bases). Germline V gives CDR1 SEHNR, CDR2 FQNEAQ (reference sequence). V was pared by 4 bases and J by 3 bases, with 20 bases between. The CDR3 loop spans 17 amino acids. The DNA for the CDR3 is TGTGCCAGCAGCTCCCCAAGGACAGAAGCAGAGACAGATACGCAGTATTTT. It encodes CASSSPRTEAETDTQYF.

As regards this clone: In the same sample, other DNA sequences code for this CDR3. The chain has TRBV6-1 and TRBJ1-2; D is perhaps TRBD1 (6 bases). Germline V lookup: CDR1 MNHNS, CDR2 SASEGT. The CDR3 is made up of 15 amino acids. V was trimmed by 2 bases and J by 2 bases, leaving 12 bases between them. The CDR3 loop is CASSEPGQTNYGYTF. CDR3 bases: TGTGCCAGCAGTGAACCGGGACAAACCAACTATGGCTACACCTTC.

J is TRBJ1-4 and V is TRBV6-1; D might be TRBD1 (5 bases). Germline loops: CDR1 MNHNS, CDR2 SASEGT. This CDR3 region has 15 residues. V lost 6 bases, J lost 3 bases, and 14 bases lay in between. The CDR3 reads CASSGLGGANEKLFF. The CDR3 nucleotides are TGTGCCAGCAGCGGCCTGGGAGGGGCTAATGAAAAACTGTTTTTT.

The count of this clone is one. DNA for the CDR3: TGTGCCAGCAGTTTGGCGGCCACAAATCAGCCCCAGCATTTT. This gives the protein CASSLAATNQPQHF. The gene calls are TRBV7-9 and TRBJ1-5, with D unresolved. The germline V gene has CDR1 SEHNR and CDR2 FQNEAQ (reference sequence). This CDR3 is 14 amino acids long. V gave up 6 bases and J gave up 4 bases, with 13 bases separating them.

The CDR3 loop is CASSRLGQEGLNTIYF. Written as DNA, the CDR3 is TGTGCCAGCAGCCGCCTAGGGCAGGAGGGCTTAAACACCATATATTTT. The chain couples TRBV7-2 to TRBJ1-3; D is unclear. The V gene's germline CDR1 is SGHTA and CDR2 FQGNSA. CDR3 length: 16 residues. V dropped 5 bases and J dropped 6 bases, with 20 bases sitting between them.

The chain uses TRBV9 and TRBJ2-3; a possible D gene is TRBD2 (6 bases). V was cut by 5 bases and J by 3 bases, with 25 bases left in between. Germline V gene data show CDR1 as SGDLS and CDR2 as YYNGEE. The CDR3 loop spans 18 amino acids. The CDR3 here is CASSGGSEVGGRTDTQYF. CDR3 DNA sequence: TGTGCCAGCAGTGGAGGGAGTGAGGTGGGAGGTAGGACAGATACGCAGTATTTT.

This rearrangement joins TRBV19 to TRBJ1-1; D is undetermined. Trimming stripped 7 bases from V and 3 bases from J, with 12 bases between. Germline assignment: CDR1 LNHDA and CDR2 SQIVND (reference sequence). The length of the CDR3 is 13 residues. The CDR3 sequence: CASNPSRDTEAFF. DNA of the CDR3: TGTGCCAGTAACCCAAGCCGGGACACTGAAGCTTTCTTT.

V usage is TRBV18 and J usage is TRBJ1-2; D is ambiguous. CDR1 is KGHSH and CDR2 is LQKENI in the germline V gene. The CDR3 is 12 residues long. Trimming stripped 4 bases from V and 8 bases from J, with 11 bases between. Here the CDR3 DNA reads TGTGCCAGCTCACTTGACAAACAGGGCTACACCTTC. This encodes CASSLDKQGYTF.